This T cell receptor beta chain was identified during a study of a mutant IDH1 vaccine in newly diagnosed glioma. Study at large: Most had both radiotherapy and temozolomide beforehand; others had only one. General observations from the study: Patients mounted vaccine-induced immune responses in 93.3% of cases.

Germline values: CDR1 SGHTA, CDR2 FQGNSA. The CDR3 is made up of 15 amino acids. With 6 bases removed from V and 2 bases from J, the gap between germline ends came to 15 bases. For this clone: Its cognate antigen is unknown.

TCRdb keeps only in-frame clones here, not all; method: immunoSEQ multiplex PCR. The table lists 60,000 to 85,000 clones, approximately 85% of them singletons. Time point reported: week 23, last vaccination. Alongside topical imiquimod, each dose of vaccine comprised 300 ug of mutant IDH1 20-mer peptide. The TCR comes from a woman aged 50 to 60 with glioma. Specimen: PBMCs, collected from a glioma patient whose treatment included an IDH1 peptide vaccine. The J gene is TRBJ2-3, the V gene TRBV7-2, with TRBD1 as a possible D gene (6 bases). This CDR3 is CASSIRGYYTDTQYF. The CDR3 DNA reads TGTGCCAGCAGTATAAGGGGGTATTACACAGATACGCAGTATTTT.